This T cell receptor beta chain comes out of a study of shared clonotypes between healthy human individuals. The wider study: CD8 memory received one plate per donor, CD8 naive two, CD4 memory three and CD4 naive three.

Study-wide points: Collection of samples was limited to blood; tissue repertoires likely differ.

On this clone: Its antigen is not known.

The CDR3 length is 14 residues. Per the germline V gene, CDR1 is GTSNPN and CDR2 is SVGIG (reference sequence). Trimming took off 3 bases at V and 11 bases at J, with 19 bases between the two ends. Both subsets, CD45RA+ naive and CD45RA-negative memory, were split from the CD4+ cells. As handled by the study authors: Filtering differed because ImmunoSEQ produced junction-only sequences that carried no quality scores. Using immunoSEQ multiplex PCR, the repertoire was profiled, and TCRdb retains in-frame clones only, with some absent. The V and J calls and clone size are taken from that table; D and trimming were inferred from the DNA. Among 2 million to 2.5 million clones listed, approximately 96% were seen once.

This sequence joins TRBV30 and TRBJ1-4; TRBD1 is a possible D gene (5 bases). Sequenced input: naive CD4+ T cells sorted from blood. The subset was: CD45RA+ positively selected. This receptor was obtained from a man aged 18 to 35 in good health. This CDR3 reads CAWSGGGTQVKLFF. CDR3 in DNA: TGTGCCTGGAGCGGAGGCGGGACTCAGGTCAAACTGTTTTTT.